Only a few counts were recorded for the clone carrying this T cell receptor beta chain. The target antigen is unknown. Trimming cost V 6 bases and J 0 bases, with 9 bases left between them. Per germline, CDR1 SNHLY and CDR2 FYNNEI. The CDR3 extends over 13 amino acids. The data derive from a study of OX40 agonist ivuxolimab in advanced cancers. The overall study: The drug used for patients, ivuxolimab, was an agonistic anti-OX40 (CD134) antibody. Two cutaneous melanoma patients and one hepatocellular carcinoma patient, three in all, had partial responses. Therapy given before enrollment (anti-PD-1, anti-PD-L1 or anti-CTLA-4) was allowed, and 35% to 45% had some. General study findings and limits: Clonal expansion by week 6 occurred in CD4+ and CD8+ blood T cells (at 0.1 to 3.0 mg/kg).

Profiled with immunoSEQ multiplex PCR; TCRdb holds only in-frame clones, not every one. The data contain 15,000 to 20,000 clones, approximately 80% of them seen just once; the ten biggest clones take up approximately 45%. The chain recombines TRBV2 with TRBJ2-7, with a weak D call TRBD2 (6 bases). This specimen consisted of CD4+ or CD8+ T cells sorted from blood, obtained in a trial of the OX40 agonist ivuxolimab. The receptor comes from an adult with an advanced solid tumor such as melanoma, head and neck, liver or kidney cancer. CDR3 nucleotide sequence: TGTGCCAGCAGGGGACTTGGCTCCTACGAGCAGTACTTC. It encodes CASRGLGSYEQYF.